This TCR beta chain was obtained from a study of blood T cell repertoires in COVID-19. The overall study: Whether acute or convalescent, the COVID-19 samples came from the United States, Italy and Spain. T cells, B-cell-depleted T cells, or PBMCs supplied cDNA or gDNA.

The table lists this clone with a count of one. Per the original data handling: The authors estimated nucleated cell counts from reference gene primer amplification. Using immunoSEQ multiplex PCR, the repertoire was profiled, and TCRdb retains in-frame clones only, with some absent. Clonal size and the V and J genes are those of that table, whereas D and trimming came from the DNA. This sample yields some 250,000 clones, of which more than 70% are seen a single time; approximately 5.9% belongs to the top ten. Sequenced input: peripheral blood. This sequence originates from an older man with acute or convalescent COVID-19.

The CDR3 here is CASSPGQGSTEAFF. In nucleotides, the CDR3 is TGTGCCAGCAGCCCGGGACAGGGGTCCACTGAAGCTTTCTTT. This rearrangement joins TRBV7-8 to TRBJ1-1; 10 nucleotides line up with TRBD1. Germline CDR1 is SGHVS and CDR2 is FQNEAQ. V dropped 5 bases and J dropped 4; count of bases not matched to a gene: 4. The CDR3 sequence is 14 residues long.